The 15 T cell receptor beta chains presented below share a single source sample, sequenced in a study of T cell responses to AZD1222 COVID-19 vaccine. Produced via immunoSEQ multiplex PCR; TCRdb's table is partial and in-frame only. Of 95,000 to 150,000 clones listed, about nine tenths are singletons. Sequenced here: peripheral blood, sampled on day 0 of AZD1222 vaccination. Receptors were obtained from an adult in good health.

The chain carries TRBV7-9 and TRBJ1-4, with D possibly TRBD1 on 6 matching bases. CDR3 length: 17 amino acids. V was cut by 5 bases and J by 0 bases, with 16 bases left in between. The germline gives CDR1 SEHNR, CDR2 FQNEAQ (reference sequence). The CDR3 spells CASSPERTASTNEKLFF. CDR3 bases: TGTGCCAGCAGCCCAGAAAGGACAGCGTCAACTAATGAAAAACTGTTTTTT.

V is TRBV12-1 and J is TRBJ2-3; TRBD2 is the table's D call and was not checked against the DNA. TRBV12-1 is deemed a pseudogene. The CDR3 covers 16 residues. CDR3 protein: CASSFGLRGPTDTQYF. CDR3 nucleotides: TGTGCCAGCAGCTTTGGGTTGCGGGGGCCCACAGATACGCAGTATTTT.

V and J are TRBV6-2 or TRBV6-3 and TRBJ1-5; D remains unclear. V shed 4 bases and J shed 7 bases, with 14 bases lying between them. This CDR3 is 14 amino acids long. Per germline, CDR1 MNHEY and CDR2 SVGEGT. The DNA of the CDR3 is TGTGCCAGCAGTTTCCTCGGGGAGAGGCAGCCCCAGCATTTT. Protein sequence: CASSFLGERQPQHF.

The rearrangement links TRBV7-9 to TRBJ1-3; 10 bases fit TRBD1. V dropped 5 bases and J dropped 4; count of bases not matched to a gene: 5. Germline V lookup: CDR1 SEHNR, CDR2 FQNEAQ (reference sequence). There are 15 residues in the CDR3. CDR3 sequence: CASSPTGGRGNTIYF. Written as DNA, the CDR3 is TGTGCCAGCAGCCCGACAGGGGGCCGAGGAAACACCATATATTTT.

This rearrangement joins TRBV4-1 to TRBJ2-2; 13 bases map to TRBD2. This CDR3 comprises 18 residues. Germline V lookup: CDR1 MGHRA, CDR2 YSYEKL. V lost 3 bases and J lost 3; bases outside the gene matches: 7. In DNA, the CDR3 is TGCGCCAGCAGCCATAAGCAGACTAGCGGGGGGTACACCGGGGAGCTGTTTTTT. Translation gives CASSHKQTSGGYTGELFF.

The DNA of the CDR3 is TGTGCCAGCAGCCCCTTTCCCCGGGCCGAAAATATATTAGCCAAAAACATTCAGTACTTC. Protein: CASSPFPRAENILAKNIQYF. V usage is TRBV28 and J usage is TRBJ2-4; D not certain. The germline CDR1 and CDR2 sequences are MDHEN and SYDVKM. V gave up 6 bases and J gave up 0 bases, with 27 bases separating them. The CDR3 length is 20 residues.

The chain joins TRBV18 to TRBJ2-7; D might be TRBD1 (6 bases). This CDR3 is built from 15 residues. V gave up 3 bases and J gave up 0 bases, with 12 bases separating them. Looked up from germline, CDR1 is KGHSH and CDR2 is LQKENI. CDR3 nucleotide sequence: TGTGCCAGCTCACCCCCGGACAGTTACTCCTACGAGCAGTACTTC. It codes for CASSPPDSYSYEQYF. Together with reference TRBV18 and TRBJ2-7, the CDR3 gives the full variable domain: NAGVMQNPRHLVRRRGQEARLRCSPMKGHSHVYWYRQLPEEGLKFMVYLQKENIIDESGMPKERFSAEFPKEGPSILRIQQVVRGDSAAYFCASSPPDSYSYEQYFGPGTRLTVT.

This clone was observed a single time. This CDR3 reads CASSLVANEQFF. As DNA, the CDR3 is TGTGCCAGCAGCTTAGTCGCCAATGAGCAGTTCTTC. The genes are TRBV11-2 and TRBJ2-1; unclear D gene. The CDR3 is made up of 12 amino acids. Per germline, CDR1 SGHAT and CDR2 FQNNGV. Trimming shortened V by 1 base and J by 6 bases, and 4 bases separated the two germline ends. Combining the CDR3 with reference TRBV11-2 and TRBJ2-1 gives the whole variable domain EAGVAQSPRYKIIEKRQSVAFWCNPISGHATLYWYQQILGQGPKLLIQFQNNGVVDDSQLPKDRFSAERLKGVDSTLKIQPAKLEDSAVYLCASSLVANEQFFGPGTRLTVL.

The rearrangement links TRBV27 to TRBJ1-3, with D maybe TRBD1 (5 bases). Trimming removed 7 bases at V and 2 bases at J, with 18 bases between. The CDR3 totals 16 residues. CDR1 is MNHEY and CDR2 is SMNVEV in the germline V gene (reference sequence). In nucleotides, the CDR3 is TGTGCCAGCACCTCTGGAGGGGTTGGAACTGGAAACACCATATATTTT. Translation: CASTSGGVGTGNTIYF.

The V call is TRBV10-3, the J call TRBJ2-2; D not resolved. V shed 0 bases and J shed 6 bases, with 11 bases lying between them. CDR1 ENHRY and CDR2 SYGVKD come from the germline V gene. The CDR3 is 15 amino acids. The CDR3 reads CAISESTRVAGELFF. DNA for the CDR3: TGTGCCATCAGTGAGTCGACTCGGGTTGCCGGGGAGCTGTTTTTT.

The rearrangement uses TRBV4-1 and TRBJ1-5; D possibly corresponds to TRBD1 (5 bases). Germline loops: CDR1 MGHRA, CDR2 YSYEKL. The CDR3 runs 15 residues. The germline V and J ends were trimmed by 4 bases and 5 bases, with 15 bases remaining between them. The CDR3 protein is CASSPPGTEYQPQHF. The CDR3 nucleotides are TGCGCCAGCAGCCCCCCAGGGACCGAGTATCAGCCCCAGCATTTT.

The sample holds one count of this clone. The rearrangement joins TRBV13 to TRBJ1-2, with D maybe TRBD1 (6 bases). The germline gives CDR1 PRHDT, CDR2 FYEKMQ (reference sequence). Trimming stripped 4 bases from V and 0 bases from J, with 12 bases between. This CDR3 is 15 amino acids long. The CDR3 sequence is CASSSGDGTNYGYTF. Here the CDR3 DNA reads TGTGCCAGCAGCTCAGGGGACGGCACTAACTATGGCTACACCTTC.

This chain connects TRBV20-1 to TRBJ2-7; 7 nucleotides align to TRBD2. Germline V gene sequence: CDR1 DFQATT, CDR2 SNEGSKA (reference sequence). J lost 13 bases, V lost 5 bases, and 11 bases had no gene match. CDR3 size: 11 residues. CDR3 DNA sequence: TGCAGTGCTCCGGGACTACGCCCTTGCTACTTC. Protein product: CSAPGLRPCYF.

The rearrangement joins TRBV9 to TRBJ2-7, with 8 bases matching TRBD1. This CDR3 spans 16 amino acids. Trimming cost V 4 bases and J 6 bases; bases outside gene matches: 15. The germline gives CDR1 SGDLS, CDR2 YYNGEE. The CDR3 protein is CASSHPTRTGIAEQYF. The CDR3 coding sequence is TGTGCCAGCAGCCACCCTACCCGGACAGGGATCGCCGAGCAGTACTTC.

This clone was detected only once. The chain carries TRBV9 and TRBJ2-3; D gene unclear. V lost 5 bases and J lost 3, with 7 bases in between. Germline loops: CDR1 SGDLS, CDR2 YYNGEE. The CDR3 runs 12 residues. The chain's CDR3 is CASRDPTDTQYF. The CDR3 nucleotides read TGTGCCAGCAGGGATCCGACAGATACGCAGTATTTT. Drawing the rest from reference TRBV9 and TRBJ2-3, the complete variable domain is DSGVTQTPKHLITATGQRVTLRCSPRSGDLSVYWYQQSLDQGLQFLIQYYNGEERAKGNILERFSAQQFPDLHSELNLSSLELGDSALYFCASRDPTDTQYFGPGTRLTVL.